This TCR beta chain was recovered during a study of regulatory T cells in long-lasting Graves disease. General study findings and limits: Analyses excluded thyroid tissue, covering peripheral blood alone.

This clonotype has just a few counts. Antigen specificity is unknown. This CDR3 is built from 16 residues. Trimming at V came to 3 bases and at J to 5 bases, leaving 7 bases not matched to a gene. Germline V gene data show CDR1 as MGHDK and CDR2 as SYGVNS. Construction of the TCR beta libraries employed iRepertoire HTBI primers in conjunction with Arm-PCR of CDR3 regions. As handled by the study authors: Sequenced samples collectively carried approximately 58 TRBV and around 15 TRBJ segments. One entry per CDR3 protein, called by TCRdb with MiXCR from the multiplex PCR reads. TCRdb's processing, not the authors' own work, is the source of the V and J calls. This table holds hundreds of thousands of distinct CDR3 sequences, less than 20% found once. Documented time point: newly diagnosed GD, antithyroid drugs for less than 3 months. PBMC RNA was the source of the TCR library. The authors drew 8.5 to 9.5 milliliters of peripheral blood into EDTA tubes.

These data were also reused for a study on T cells in Graves' hyperthyroidism and ophthalmopathy. That paper states: Exclusion followed for patients with uncontrolled infection, other autoimmune disease, pregnancy or lactation.

Here the sequenced sample was peripheral blood mononuclear cells (PBMCs), taken at new diagnosis, from a patient treated with antithyroid drugs. The receptor was derived from a woman in her 30s with Graves disease. The chain combines TRBV25-1 with TRBJ2-1; 10 nucleotides align to TRBD2. CDR3 protein: CASSDQAGGPNNEQFF. For the CDR3, the DNA is TGTGCCAGCAGTGATCAAGCGGGAGGGCCGAACAATGAGCAGTTCTTC.